This is a list of T cell receptor beta chains from one sample in a study of T-cell reconstitution after alpha-beta-depleted transplantation in children. Using its own MiXCR run on the PCR reads, TCRdb lists one record per CDR3 protein. This table holds 540,000 or so distinct CDR3 sequences, about 23% found once. Here the sequenced sample was PBMCs, mostly from graft donor cells, taken 360 days after TCRalphabeta/CD19-depleted stem cell transplant. The source of these receptors is a boy in the first two years of life who had a stem cell transplant for acute myeloid leukemia, so the T cells may come from the graft donor. CDR3s include the opening cysteine and the closing phenylalanine or tryptophan. Fields, in order: CDR3 protein, CDR3 DNA, J gene, CDR3 length, clone size, V gene, D gene. The D gene is left open where the match is weak. Part of the rows lack a size; the others show once, few, many or a class for expanded clones.

cdr3_aa: CASSQEGSDDTQYF
cdr3_nt: TGTGCCAGCAGCCAAGAAGGTAGCGACGATACGCAGTATTTT
j_call: TRBJ2-3
cdr3_length: 14
clone_size: many
v_call: TRBV3-1
d_call: .

cdr3_aa: CSVGGGRRNTEAFF
cdr3_nt: TGCAGCGTTGGGGGGGGAAGGCGGAACACTGAAGCTTTCTTT
j_call: TRBJ1-1
cdr3_length: 14
clone_size: .
v_call: TRBV29-1
d_call: .

cdr3_aa: CASSYSPFSGTIHEQYF
cdr3_nt: TGTGCCAGCAGTTACTCCCCCTTTTCCGGGACAATACACGAGCAGTACTTC
j_call: TRBJ2-7
cdr3_length: 17
clone_size: .
v_call: TRBV6-2/TRBV6-3
d_call: .

cdr3_aa: CASSLLTSGVTDTQYF
cdr3_nt: TGTGCCAGCAGCTTGCTGACTAGCGGGGTCACAGATACGCAGTATTTT
j_call: TRBJ2-3
cdr3_length: 16
clone_size: .
v_call: TRBV5-6
d_call: TRBD2

cdr3_aa: CASSLVSRSYVSSYEQYF
cdr3_nt: TGCGCCAGCAGCTTGGTTTCTAGGAGCTACGTAAGCTCCTACGAGCAGTACTTC
j_call: TRBJ2-7
cdr3_length: 18
clone_size: many
v_call: TRBV5-1
d_call: .

cdr3_aa: CATSDFFSRYNEQFF
cdr3_nt: TGTGCCACCAGTGATTTCTTTAGTCGTTACAATGAGCAGTTCTTC
j_call: TRBJ2-1
cdr3_length: 15
clone_size: .
v_call: TRBV24-1
d_call: .

cdr3_aa: CASSRDYQIYNEQFF
cdr3_nt: TGTGCCAGCAGCAGGGACTACCAAATCTACAATGAGCAGTTCTTC
j_call: TRBJ2-1
cdr3_length: 15
clone_size: .
v_call: TRBV7-2
d_call: TRBD2

cdr3_aa: CSVEGFFKVQRDQPQHF
cdr3_nt: TGCAGCGTTGAAGGATTTTTCAAAGTACAGAGGGATCAGCCCCAGCATTTT
j_call: TRBJ1-5
cdr3_length: 17
clone_size: .
v_call: TRBV29-1
d_call: .

cdr3_aa: CASSQWTSAANEQFF
cdr3_nt: TGTGCCAGCAGCCAATGGACGTCGGCAGCCAATGAGCAGTTCTTC
j_call: TRBJ2-1
cdr3_length: 15
clone_size: many
v_call: TRBV25-1
d_call: .

cdr3_aa: CSARDPASPLHF
cdr3_nt: TGCAGTGCTAGAGATCCGGCCTCACCCCTCCACTTT
j_call: TRBJ1-6
cdr3_length: 12
clone_size: .
v_call: TRBV20-1
d_call: .

cdr3_aa: CASRRQGDMNTEAFF
cdr3_nt: TGTGCCAGCAGGAGACAGGGGGACATGAACACTGAAGCTTTCTTT
j_call: TRBJ1-1
cdr3_length: 15
clone_size: .
v_call: TRBV6-1
d_call: TRBD1

cdr3_aa: CASRLQGYSNQPQHF
cdr3_nt: TGTGCCAGCAGACTACAGGGGTATAGCAATCAGCCCCAGCATTTT
j_call: TRBJ1-5
cdr3_length: 15
clone_size: .
v_call: TRBV12-3/TRBV12-4
d_call: TRBD1

cdr3_aa: CSATRWGFWQGYNEQFF
cdr3_nt: TGCAGTGCTACAAGATGGGGTTTTTGGCAGGGCTACAATGAGCAGTTCTTC
j_call: TRBJ2-1
cdr3_length: 17
clone_size: many
v_call: TRBV20-1
d_call: .

cdr3_aa: CASSLSTLGELFF
cdr3_nt: TGTGCCAGCAGTTTATCGACACTCGGGGAGCTGTTTTTT
j_call: TRBJ2-2
cdr3_length: 13
clone_size: .
v_call: TRBV12-3/TRBV12-4
d_call: .

cdr3_aa: CSARGASYTDTQYF
cdr3_nt: TGCAGTGCTAGAGGGGCCTCCTACACAGATACGCAGTATTTT
j_call: TRBJ2-3
cdr3_length: 14
clone_size: many
v_call: TRBV20-1
d_call: .

cdr3_aa: CASTASGGPPETQYF
cdr3_nt: TGTGCCAGCACTGCAAGCGGGGGGCCCCCGGAGACCCAGTACTTC
j_call: TRBJ2-5
cdr3_length: 15
clone_size: many
v_call: TRBV12-3/TRBV12-4
d_call: TRBD2

cdr3_aa: CASSQVRGTGETQYF
cdr3_nt: TGTGCCAGCAGCCAAGTCAGGGGAACTGGTGAGACCCAGTACTTC
j_call: TRBJ2-5
cdr3_length: 15
clone_size: once
v_call: TRBV14
d_call: .

cdr3_aa: CASSATADIQYF
cdr3_nt: TGTGCCAGCAGCGCCACTGCAGACATTCAGTACTTC
j_call: TRBJ2-4
cdr3_length: 12
clone_size: few
v_call: TRBV6-5
d_call: .

cdr3_aa: CSASGGAYEQYF
cdr3_nt: TGCAGTGCTAGCGGGGGGGCATACGAGCAGTACTTC
j_call: TRBJ2-7
cdr3_length: 12
clone_size: few
v_call: TRBV20-1
d_call: TRBD2

cdr3_aa: CASRQGRKQDTQYF
cdr3_nt: TGTGCCAGCCGACAGGGGCGTAAACAAGATACGCAGTATTTT
j_call: TRBJ2-3
cdr3_length: 14
clone_size: few
v_call: TRBV2
d_call: TRBD1

cdr3_aa: CASWGGAGSEAFF
cdr3_nt: TGTGCCAGCTGGGGGGGCGCAGGATCTGAAGCTTTCTTT
j_call: TRBJ1-1
cdr3_length: 13
clone_size: many
v_call: TRBV7-9
d_call: .

cdr3_aa: CASSPATGLAGGNEQFF
cdr3_nt: TGTGCCAGCAGCCCAGCAACCGGACTAGCGGGGGGCAATGAGCAGTTCTTC
j_call: TRBJ2-1
cdr3_length: 17
clone_size: many
v_call: TRBV4-2
d_call: TRBD2